Presented here are 9 T cell receptor beta chains from one specimen sequenced in a study of blood T cell repertoires in COVID-19. Some clones are missing from TCRdb's copy, which holds only in-frame ones; the method was immunoSEQ multiplex PCR. Of about 400,000 clones in the sample, roughly 90% were seen once. The sample comprised PBMCs or T cells enriched from blood (not recorded which). These receptors all stem from a woman aged 30 to 39 who had recovered from COVID-19.

The V call is TRBV6-5, the J call TRBJ1-3; D remains ambiguous. The CDR3 runs 15 residues. The germline V and J ends were trimmed by 4 bases and 7 bases, with 17 bases remaining between them. Germline-derived CDR1 and CDR2 are MNHEY and SVGAGI. This CDR3 is CASSSRGVGVNTIYF. The CDR3 DNA reads as TGTGCCAGCAGTTCCCGAGGAGTAGGCGTGAACACCATATATTTT.

This clone was found once. The rearrangement joins TRBV2 to TRBJ2-3; D not resolved. This CDR3 spans 17 amino acids. Germline loops: CDR1 SNHLY, CDR2 FYNNEI. V dropped 2 bases and J dropped 0 bases, with 15 bases sitting between them. The CDR3 coding sequence is TGTGCCAGCAGTGAAACAGCCTTAACTTCTAGCACAGATACGCAGTATTTT. Encoded protein: CASSETALTSSTDTQYF. Complete variable domain (other parts from reference TRBV2 and TRBJ2-3): EPEVTQTPSHQVTQMGQEVILRCVPISNHLYFYWYRQILGQKVEFLVSFYNNEISEKSEIFDDQFSVERPDGSNFTLKIRSTKLEDSAMYFCASSETALTSSTDTQYFGPGTRLTVL.

The V call is TRBV10-2, the J call TRBJ2-5, with D hard to call. The germline V gene has CDR1 WSHSY and CDR2 SAAADI. With 4 bases removed from V and 5 bases from J, the gap between germline ends came to 11 bases. The CDR3 length is 13 residues. CDR3 sequence: CASSGPLIETQYF. CDR3 DNA: TGCGCCAGCAGTGGGCCCCTTATTGAGACCCAGTACTTC.

Turning to this clone: This specimen includes other DNA sequences encoding the same CDR3. The rearrangement links TRBV12-3 or TRBV12-4 to TRBJ2-3; no clear D. The CDR3 sequence is 12 residues long. The ends were cut back, 6 bases at V and 0 bases at J, with 4 bases in the middle. The CDR3 here is CASSRSTDTQYF. The CDR3 coding sequence is TGTGCCAGCAGCCGTAGCACAGATACGCAGTATTTT.

The rearrangement joins TRBV4-1 to TRBJ1-4; D is undetermined. This CDR3 region has 15 residues. In germline, CDR1 is MGHRA, CDR2 YSYEKL. The germline V and J ends were trimmed by 2 bases and 7 bases, with 14 bases remaining between them. The CDR3 DNA is TGCGCCAGCAGCCAACCTCCGGTCTCGGGTGAAAAACTGTTTTTT. This codes for CASSQPPVSGEKLFF.

The rearrangement joins TRBV5-1 to TRBJ2-6, with 8 nucleotides matching TRBD1. The CDR3 spans 15 residues. The germline CDR1 and CDR2 sequences are SGHRS and YFSETQ. J was trimmed by 2 bases and V by 2 bases; bases with no gene match: 0. The CDR3 sequence: CASSLQGAGANVLTF. The CDR3 bases are TGCGCCAGCAGCTTACAGGGGGCTGGGGCCAACGTCCTGACTTTC. The full variable domain, rest sourced from reference TRBV5-1 and TRBJ2-6, is KAGVTQTPRYLIKTRGQQVTLSCSPISGHRSVSWYQQTPGQGLQFLFEYFSETQRNKGNFPGRFSGRQFSNSRSEMNVSTLELGDSALYLCASSLQGAGANVLTFGAGSRLTVL.

The gene calls are TRBV10-2 and TRBJ2-3; TRBD2 agrees at 10 bases. CDR1 and CDR2 from the germline V gene are WSHSY and SAAADI. CDR3 length: 17 residues. V was clipped by 1 base and J by 6 bases; unmatched bases: 10. CDR3 loop: CASSELASGSVFDTQYF. The CDR3 DNA is TGCGCCAGCAGTGAGTTAGCTAGCGGGAGCGTCTTTGATACGCAGTATTTT.

V usage is TRBV30 and J usage is TRBJ2-7; the D gene is possibly TRBD2 (6 bases). The V end lost 5 bases, the J end lost 11 bases, and 22 bases lay between the germline ends. Germline V gives CDR1 GTSNPN, CDR2 SVGIG (reference sequence). This CDR3 has 13 amino acids. In DNA form, the CDR3 reads TGTGCCTGGGGGACCTGGGCTAGCGAAGCCAAGTACTTC. This sequence encodes CAWGTWASEAKYF.

This chain joins TRBV5-1 and TRBJ2-5; possible D gene TRBD2, 5 bases. Germline CDR1 is SGHRS and CDR2 is YFSETQ. The CDR3 extends over 13 amino acids. V was trimmed by 2 bases and J by 2 bases, leaving 7 bases between them. The CDR3 region has the DNA TGCGCCAGCAGCTTACGGGAACAAGAGACCCAGTACTTC. As protein: CASSLREQETQYF.